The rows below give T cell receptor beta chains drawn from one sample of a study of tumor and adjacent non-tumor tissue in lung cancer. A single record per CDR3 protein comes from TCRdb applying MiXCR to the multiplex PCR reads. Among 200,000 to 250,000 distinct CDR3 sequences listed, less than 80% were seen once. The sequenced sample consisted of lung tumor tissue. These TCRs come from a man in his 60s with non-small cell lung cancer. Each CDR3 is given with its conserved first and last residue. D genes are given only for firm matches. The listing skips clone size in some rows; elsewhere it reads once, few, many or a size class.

TGTGCCAGCAGCCAAGTCACAGGCAATCAGCCCCAGCATTTT,CASSQVTGNQPQHF,TRBV4-2,-,-,TRBJ1-5,14
TGTGCCAGCAGCCCTAAGCGCAGGAACTATGGTTACACCTTC,CASSPKRRNYGYTF,TRBV11-1,-,-,TRBJ1-2,14
TGCGCCAGCAGCAGGGGGACTAACAATGAGCAGTTCTTC,CASSRGTNNEQFF,TRBV5-1,-,-,TRBJ2-1,13
TGCAGTGCTAACTCCCTTCAGAGGAAAGAGACCCGGTACTTC,CSANSLQRKETRYF,TRBV20-1,-,-,TRBJ2-5,14
TGCGCCAGCAGTGGTTCGGCAGGGGAGCAGCACCAGCATTTT,CASSGSAGEQHQHF,TRBV10-2,-,-,TRBJ1-5,14
TGTGCCAGCAGCCGGGACGAGAACACTGAAGCTTTCTTT,CASSRDENTEAFF,TRBV11-3,-,-,TRBJ1-1,13
TGTGCCAGCAGTCGCGGACTCTTACAGGGGGCAGGTACGCAGTATTTT,CASSRGLLQGAGTQYF,TRBV11-1,once,TRBD1,TRBJ2-3,16
TGTGCCGGCAGCTTAGATCAGCAGACCCAGCACTTC,CAGSLDQQTQHF,TRBV11-2,-,-,TRBJ2-5,12
TGCGCCAGCAGTTCCGTTCGGGTGACCACTGAAGCTTTCTTT,CASSSVRVTTEAFF,TRBV5-1,few,-,TRBJ1-1,14
TGCGCCAGCAGTGAGCAGAGGGGGACCCAGTACTTC,CASSEQRGTQYF,TRBV10-2,few,-,TRBJ2-5,12
TGTGCCTGGGGTGTACGGTCCGGTTATGGCTACACCTTC,CAWGVRSGYGYTF,TRBV30,-,-,TRBJ1-2,13
TGTGCCAGCAGCCTCAATAGCGGGACAAGGAATGAACAGTTCTTC,CASSLNSGTRNEQFF,TRBV11-3,once,TRBD2,TRBJ2-1,15
TGCGCCAGCAGCACCACAGGGGGCGGCAATCAGCCCCAGCATTTT,CASSTTGGGNQPQHF,TRBV5-1,-,TRBD1,TRBJ1-5,15
TGCAGTGCTACGACCGGGTCTAGTGCAAGCTCCTACAAAAAGCAGTTCTTC,CSATTGSSASSYKKQFF,TRBV20-1,-,-,TRBJ2-1,17
TGTGTCAGCAAGAAAGAGGACAGTATGAACACTGAAGCTTTCTTT,CVSKKEDSMNTEAFF,TRBV6-4,-,-,TRBJ1-1,15
TGCGCCAGCAGCCTAACCAGACAGGGGGCCAATTCACCCCTCCACTTT,CASSLTRQGANSPLHF,TRBV5-1,-,TRBD1,TRBJ1-6,16
TGTGCCAGCAGCTTTCAGGGTCAAATTGAAGCTTTCTTT,CASSFQGQIEAFF,TRBV12-3/TRBV12-4,-,-,TRBJ1-1,13